Shown below are 24 T cell receptor beta chains from a single sample sequenced in a study of graft-versus-host responses after intestinal transplantation. Their cognate antigens are unknown. Using immunoSEQ multiplex PCR, the repertoire was profiled, and TCRdb retains in-frame clones only, with some absent. Among just over 95,000 clones listed, roughly 90% were seen once. The source material was unstimulated CD4+ T cells sorted from spleen or lymph node cells, sampled before intestinal transplant. These receptors all come from a human donor who received an intestinal transplant.

The chain recombines TRBV10-2 with TRBJ2-3; 10 bases match TRBD2. V lost 2 bases to trimming and J lost 6 bases; unmatched junction nucleotides: 8. This CDR3 spans 16 amino acids. Germline V gives CDR1 WSHSY, CDR2 SAAADI. CDR3 DNA: TGCGCCAGCAGTGAGGTGAGCGGGAGGGCCGAGGATACGCAGTATTTT. This gives the protein CASSEVSGRAEDTQYF.

The rearrangement joins TRBV9 to TRBJ2-3; 8 bases are shared with TRBD2. This CDR3 contains 18 residues. Germline values: CDR1 SGDLS, CDR2 YYNGEE. J lost 2 bases, V lost 4 bases, and 15 bases had no gene match. The CDR3 reads CASSKQTRIAGNTDTQYF. The CDR3, as DNA: TGTGCCAGCAGCAAACAAACCCGAATAGCGGGAAACACAGATACGCAGTATTTT. The whole variable domain, filled in from reference TRBV9 and TRBJ2-3, reads DSGVTQTPKHLITATGQRVTLRCSPRSGDLSVYWYQQSLDQGLQFLIQYYNGEERAKGNILERFSAQQFPDLHSELNLSSLELGDSALYFCASSKQTRIAGNTDTQYFGPGTRLTVL.

J is TRBJ1-4 and V is TRBV30; the D is unclear. The length of the CDR3 is 15 residues. In germline, CDR1 is GTSNPN, CDR2 SVGIG (reference sequence). Deletions cut 5 bases from V and 4 bases from J, with 17 bases between. The CDR3 DNA is TGTGCCTGGTCATACCGCGGATCTCTTAATGAAAAACTGTTTTTT. Amino acid sequence: CAWSYRGSLNEKLFF. The full variable domain, rest sourced from reference TRBV30 and TRBJ1-4, is SQTIHQWPATLVQPVGSPLSLECTVEGTSNPNLYWYRQAAGRGLQLLFYSVGIGQISSEVPQNLSASRPQDRQFILSSKKLLLSDSGFYLCAWSYRGSLNEKLFFGSGTQLSVL.

CDR3 nucleotides: TGTGCCAGCAGCTCTACAGGGGGCGAGACCCAGTACTTC. Translation gives CASSSTGGETQYF. The rearrangement links TRBV5-6 to TRBJ2-5; 9 bases line up with TRBD1. In germline, CDR1 is SGHDT, CDR2 YYEEEE. With V trimmed by 3 bases and J by 5 bases, 2 bases remained unmatched. The CDR3 is made up of 13 amino acids.

This clone is a singleton in its sample. This chain joins TRBV30 and TRBJ2-6; D gene unclear. CDR1 is GTSNPN and CDR2 is SVGIG in the germline V gene (reference sequence). This CDR3 is built from 13 residues. V gave up 3 bases and J gave up 3 bases, with 6 bases separating them. Here the CDR3 DNA reads TGTGCCTGGAGCAGTTATGGGGCCAACGTCCTGACTTTC. It codes for CAWSSYGANVLTF. Looking up the rest from reference TRBV30 and TRBJ2-6 gives the full variable domain: SQTIHQWPATLVQPVGSPLSLECTVEGTSNPNLYWYRQAAGRGLQLLFYSVGIGQISSEVPQNLSASRPQDRQFILSSKKLLLSDSGFYLCAWSSYGANVLTFGAGSRLTVL.

The CDR3 loop is CASSEWGSGGSDYGYTF. The CDR3, as DNA: TGTGCCAGCAGTGAATGGGGGTCGGGGGGCTCAGACTATGGCTACACCTTC. This sequence joins TRBV2 and TRBJ1-2; D may be TRBD1 (6 bases). V lost 2 bases and J 3 bases, leaving 19 bases between the germline ends. The CDR3 totals 17 residues. CDR1 SNHLY and CDR2 FYNNEI come from the germline V gene.

The chain recombines TRBV7-6 with TRBJ1-1; D uncertain. CDR1 is SGHVS and CDR2 is FNYEAQ in the germline V gene. CDR3 length equals 14 residues. Trimming took off 5 bases at V and 1 base at J, with 11 bases between the two ends. The CDR3 loop reads CASSLLAKNTEAFF. DNA for the CDR3: TGTGCCAGCAGCCTCCTCGCGAAGAACACTGAAGCTTTCTTT.

V and J are TRBV6-6 and TRBJ1-5; D may be TRBD1 (5 bases). Germline-derived CDR1 and CDR2 are MNHNY and SVGAGI (reference sequence). Trimming stripped 1 base from V and 2 bases from J, with 12 bases between. This CDR3 spans 16 amino acids. CDR3 nucleotide sequence: TGTGCCAGCAGTTACTACCCAGGGCGTCGCAATCAGCCCCAGCATTTT. Translated: CASSYYPGRRNQPQHF.

Here the CDR3 reads CASSFSKTGTGKNEQYF. CDR3 DNA sequence: TGTGCCAGCAGTTTTAGCAAAACAGGGACAGGGAAAAACGAGCAGTACTTC. This chain links TRBV28 with TRBJ2-7, with TRBD1 matching 9 bases. Looked up from germline, CDR1 is MDHEN and CDR2 is SYDVKM. The CDR3 is made up of 17 amino acids. Trimming removed 3 bases from V and 5 bases from J; junction bases left unmatched: 14.

The chain uses TRBV18 and TRBJ2-7; D ambiguous. CDR1 and CDR2 (germline): KGHSH, LQKENI. With 0 bases removed from V and 9 bases from J, the gap between germline ends came to 15 bases. The CDR3 extends over 14 amino acids. CDR3 residues: CASSPPHGAFGQYF. The CDR3 DNA sequence: TGTGCCAGCTCACCACCCCATGGAGCCTTCGGGCAGTACTTC.

This clone has just one count. The chain has TRBV6-6 and TRBJ2-7; possibly TRBD1 for D (5 bases). CDR3 length equals 15 residues. The germline gives CDR1 MNHNY, CDR2 SVGAGI (reference sequence). V was clipped by 0 bases and J by 1 base, with 10 bases between them. In DNA form, the CDR3 reads TGTGCCAGCAGTTACTCGGTCAGGGCTTCCTACGAGCAGTACTTC. It codes for CASSYSVRASYEQYF.

The V gene is TRBV27, the J gene TRBJ1-3; possible D gene TRBD1, 6 bases. Germline V gene data show CDR1 as MNHEY and CDR2 as SMNVEV (reference sequence). With 4 bases removed from V and 8 bases from J, the gap between germline ends came to 12 bases. This CDR3 region has 13 residues. The chain's CDR3 is CASSSHREYTIYF. As DNA, the CDR3 is TGTGCCAGCAGTTCACACAGGGAATACACCATATATTTT.

About this clone itself: The junction and the germline gene differ at one end; a read error may be behind it. This chain's CDR3 is CASSLIDF. In DNA, the CDR3 is TGTGCCAGCAGCTTAATAGACTTC. The chain joins TRBV11-2 to TRBJ2-5; D not certain. CDR1 is SGHAT, CDR2 FQNNGV, per germline. CDR3 length: 8 residues.

The chain employs TRBV7-2 and TRBJ2-7; tentatively, D is TRBD1 (5 bases). Germline-derived CDR1 and CDR2 are SGHTA and FQGNSA. Trimming left V 3 bases short and J 1 base short, with 10 bases between. CDR3 length: 14 residues. The CDR3 DNA is TGTGCCAGCAGCTTTAGGACACCATCCTACGAGCAGTACTTC. Amino acids: CASSFRTPSYEQYF.

The genes are TRBV27 and TRBJ1-4; tentative D call: TRBD1 (6 bases). CDR1 is MNHEY and CDR2 is SMNVEV in the germline V gene (reference sequence). Deletions cut 4 bases from V and 5 bases from J, with 17 bases between. CDR3 length equals 16 residues. CDR3 nucleotide sequence: TGTGCCAGCAGTTCCCTCGCCAGGGGCAACAATGAAAAACTGTTTTTT. Translating it yields CASSSLARGNNEKLFF.

This clone was recorded only once. V usage is TRBV18 and J usage is TRBJ1-2; D might be TRBD1 (6 bases). V was shortened by 5 bases and J by 8 bases, with 15 bases between the two germline ends. CDR1 is KGHSH and CDR2 is LQKENI in the germline V gene. CDR3 length: 13 amino acids. CDR3 residues: CASSARGWGGYTF. The CDR3, as DNA: TGTGCCAGCTCAGCCAGGGGCTGGGGCGGCTACACCTTC.

The chain uses TRBV7-2 and TRBJ2-5; 13 bases are a match to TRBD2. J lost 9 bases, V lost 5 bases, and 9 bases had no gene match. CDR1 and CDR2 (germline): SGHTA, FQGNSA. CDR3 length: 15 residues. This CDR3 reads CASSQLAGGPGAQYF. CDR3 sequence (DNA): TGTGCCAGCAGCCAACTAGCGGGAGGGCCGGGGGCCCAGTACTTC.

This rearrangement joins TRBV5-1 to TRBJ2-3; no firm D call. Trimming stripped 4 bases from V and 3 bases from J, with 6 bases between. Germline V gives CDR1 SGHRS, CDR2 YFSETQ. This CDR3 contains 12 residues. The CDR3 is CASSQATDTQYF. The CDR3 DNA follows: TGCGCCAGCAGCCAAGCAACAGATACGCAGTATTTT.

This chain uses TRBV5-4 with TRBJ1-1; a weak D match, TRBD1 (6 bases). The CDR3 extends over 14 amino acids. V was pared by 0 bases and J by 4 bases, with 10 bases between. Per germline, CDR1 SGHNT and CDR2 YYREEE (reference sequence). CDR3 DNA: TGTGCCAGCAGCTTGGTTGCAGGGGCCACTGAAGCTTTCTTT. Amino acids: CASSLVAGATEAFF.

This clone was seen only once. The chain employs TRBV5-1 and TRBJ2-7; 7 bases line up with TRBD1. In germline, CDR1 is SGHRS, CDR2 YFSETQ. CDR3 length: 13 amino acids. V shed 5 bases, J shed 6 bases, and the junction held 8 bases outside the gene matches. CDR3 residues: CASSSIPGGEQYF. Written as DNA, the CDR3 is TGCGCCAGCAGTTCGATCCCAGGGGGCGAGCAGTACTTC.

This chain connects TRBV5-6 to TRBJ1-6; D gene uncertain. This CDR3 is 15 amino acids long. The germline gives CDR1 SGHDT, CDR2 YYEEEE. V lost 4 bases and J lost 10, with 18 bases in between. The CDR3 DNA reads TGTGCCAGCAGCGCAGCGAGGGATCTTACGTCACCCCTCCACTTT. It translates to CASSAARDLTSPLHF.

The V call is TRBV6-6, the J call TRBJ2-6; a weak D match, TRBD1 (6 bases). This CDR3 region has 15 residues. Between the trimmed V and J ends, which lost 10 bases and 0 bases, there was a span of 13 bases. Looked up from germline, CDR1 is MNHNY and CDR2 is SVGAGI (reference sequence). Here the CDR3 reads CATKDSPSGANVLTF. CDR3 coding DNA: TGTGCCACCAAGGACAGCCCCTCTGGGGCCAACGTCCTGACTTTC.

The gene calls are TRBV29-1 and TRBJ1-3; no firm D call. The germline gives CDR1 SQVTM, CDR2 ANQGSEA. The CDR3 length is 13 residues. Trimming took 5 bases from V and 2 from J, leaving 10 bases between them. The CDR3 sequence: CSVSPLAGNTIYF. The CDR3 bases are TGCAGCGTTAGTCCACTTGCTGGAAACACCATATATTTT.

The chain links TRBV19 to TRBJ1-6, with D possibly being TRBD1 (6 bases). CDR1 is LNHDA and CDR2 is SQIVND in the germline V gene (reference sequence). Trimming shortened V by 1 base and J by 7 bases, and 23 bases separated the two germline ends. The CDR3 extends over 19 amino acids. Here the CDR3 DNA reads TGTGCCAGTAGTATAGTACTTGGGTCTCGGTCAGGGGAAAATTCACCCCTCCACTTT. It encodes CASSIVLGSRSGENSPLHF.